This entry lists 20 T cell receptor beta chains sequenced from one sample in a study of identical twins (dated by TCRdb to 2015 to 2016). The library was obtained by 5' RACE. These reads were obtained on an Illumina HiSeq 2000. TCRdb reran the public reads through fastp at Q25 and MiXCR, keeping productive beta chains. Every entry covers one CDR3 protein and lists the most common genes and DNA from its rows. The sample data list hundreds of thousands of distinct CDR3 sequences, and roughly 8.6% of these were observed just once. Of the sample, 2.1% is held by the ten largest clones. This sample was also put to use in a study of yellow fever vaccine responses in identical twins.

The sample taken for sequencing was memory (CD45RO+) T cells sorted from blood. The intended sense of this specimen's cell subset or site label: CD45RO+ enriched T cells. Source of these receptors: a woman aged 18-30 years in good health.

A remark on this clonotype: One end of the junction is discordant with germline, which a read error may explain. The chain has TRBV20-1 and TRBJ2-1; 8 bases match TRBD1. Germline lookup yields CDR1 DFQATT and CDR2 SNEGSKA (reference sequence). CDR3 length: 17 residues. The CDR3 is CSTRVGSRGLIYNEQFF. CDR3 nucleotide sequence: TGCAGTACTAGAGTAGGCAGCAGGGGGCTTATTTACAATGAGCAGTTCTTC.

Worth noting for this clonotype: At one of its ends the junction is not consistent with the germline gene, which may arise from a read error. The chain employs TRBV18 and TRBJ1-1; TRBD1 matches at 8 bases. The CDR3 runs to 20 residues. The V gene's germline CDR1 is KGHSH and CDR2 LQKENI. The CDR3 here is CAGSPSMALFGTGDNTEAFF. The CDR3 DNA reads as TGTGCCGGCTCACCATCAATGGCCCTATTTGGGACAGGAGATAACACTGAAGCTTTCTTT.

J is TRBJ1-1 and V is TRBV27; perhaps TRBD1 as D (5 bases). CDR3 length: 13 residues. Germline CDR1 MNHEY, CDR2 SMNVEV (reference sequence). The germline V and J ends were trimmed by 1 base and 11 bases, with 14 bases remaining between them. Written as DNA, the CDR3 is TGTGCCAGCAGTTTATTCTCTGGGGCGGAGGCTTTCTTT. Translating gives CASSLFSGAEAFF.

This clonotype has only a few counts. The chain has TRBV18 and TRBJ1-3; perhaps TRBD1 as D (5 bases). CDR1 and CDR2 from the germline V gene are KGHSH and LQKENI. The V end lost 5 bases, the J end lost 2 bases, and 13 bases lay between the germline ends. The CDR3 spans 15 residues. CDR3 loop: CASSTLGTAGNTIYF. The CDR3 nucleotides read TGTGCCAGCTCAACCCTCGGGACCGCTGGAAACACCATATATTTT.

The V call is TRBV3-1, the J call TRBJ2-7; possibly TRBD1 or TRBD2 for D (6 bases each). Trimming pared 1 base from V and 4 bases from J, leaving 11 bases between. The CDR3 is made up of 14 amino acids. Germline CDR1 and CDR2: LGHDT and YNNKEL (reference sequence). The chain's CDR3 is CASSQGGGGYEQYF. The CDR3 region has the DNA TGTGCCAGCAGCCAAGGAGGGGGAGGATACGAGCAGTACTTC.

This clonotype was observed many times. This sequence joins TRBV5-1 and TRBJ1-2; D is unclear. This CDR3 has 13 residues. The ends were cut back, 0 bases at V and 4 bases at J, with 7 bases in the middle. From germline, CDR1 is SGHRS and CDR2 YFSETQ. CDR3 bases: TGCGCCAGCAGCTTGGACCCGCCCTATGGCTACACCTTC. Amino acid sequence: CASSLDPPYGYTF.

This clonotype was recorded a few times. This chain connects TRBV9 to TRBJ2-3, with 7 bases matching TRBD1. J lost 5 bases, V lost 0 bases, and 12 bases had no gene match. Germline CDR1 is SGDLS and CDR2 is YYNGEE. The CDR3 is 17 residues long. The CDR3 loop is CASSVGPGQGVGDTQYF. CDR3 in DNA: TGTGCCAGCAGCGTAGGTCCGGGGCAGGGGGTAGGAGATACGCAGTATTTT.

This clonotype turned up a few times. The rearrangement uses TRBV6-2 or TRBV6-3 and TRBJ1-2; 7 nucleotides match TRBD1. The CDR3 has 13 amino acids. The V gene end was trimmed by 5 bases and the J gene end by 2 bases; junction bases not matched to a gene: 2. Germline V CDR1 and CDR2: MNHEY, SVGEGT. This CDR3 reads CASSGDSNYGYTF. In DNA, the CDR3 is TGTGCCAGCAGTGGGGACAGCAACTATGGCTACACCTTC.

This CDR3 reads CASSRRGAEETQYF. In nucleotides, the CDR3 is TGTGCCAGCAGCCGGCGGGGGGCTGAGGAGACCCAGTACTTC. The chain couples TRBV5-5 to TRBJ2-5; 8 positions agree with TRBD2. In germline, CDR1 is SGHKS, CDR2 YYEKEE (reference sequence). The ends lost 4 bases at V and 5 bases at J; junction bases unmatched: 7. The CDR3 spans 14 residues.

Ten or more counts support this clonotype. The gene calls are TRBV5-1 and TRBJ2-2; no clear D. The germline gives CDR1 SGHRS, CDR2 YFSETQ. V was pared by 3 bases and J by 4 bases, with 13 bases between. There are 15 residues in the CDR3. In DNA form, the CDR3 reads TGCGCCAGCAGCTCAACGGGCTACGGCACCGGGGAGCTGTTTTTT. Translation gives CASSSTGYGTGELFF.

The chain uses TRBV7-9 and TRBJ1-1; D is undetermined. The CDR3 is 12 residues long. CDR1 is SEHNR, CDR2 FQNEAQ, per germline (reference sequence). V shed 4 bases and J shed 6 bases, with 9 bases lying between them. In DNA form, the CDR3 reads TGTGCCAGCAGCTATGAGAGGGCTGAAGCTTTCTTT. It yields the protein CASSYERAEAFF.

The table lists this clonotype with many counts. This sequence joins TRBV20-1 and TRBJ1-2; TRBD1 might be the D (5 bases). Germline CDR1 is DFQATT and CDR2 is SNEGSKA (reference sequence). This CDR3 is built from 13 residues. The V end was cut by 6 bases, the J end by 5 bases, with 16 bases between. CDR3 in amino acids: CSAQKGMQYGYTF. For the CDR3, the DNA is TGCAGTGCGCAAAAGGGGATGCAATATGGCTACACCTTC.

This clonotype was observed a few times. This chain uses TRBV7-8 with TRBJ2-3, with 10 positions matching TRBD1. With V trimmed by 4 bases and J by 1 base, 8 bases remained unmatched. CDR1 SGHVS and CDR2 FQNEAQ come from the germline V gene. This CDR3 has 17 residues. CDR3 in amino acids: CASSYRTGGFRTDTQYF. The CDR3 DNA follows: TGTGCCAGCAGCTACCGGACAGGGGGTTTCCGCACAGATACGCAGTATTTT.

This clonotype was picked up many times. The rearrangement joins TRBV7-9 to TRBJ2-1; D may be TRBD1 (5 bases). This CDR3 is built from 13 residues. The germline CDR1 and CDR2 sequences are SEHNR and FQNEAQ (reference sequence). Trimming removed 1 base at V and 10 bases at J, with 11 bases between. This chain's CDR3 is CASSLEGAAEQFF. CDR3 coding DNA: TGTGCCAGCAGCTTAGAAGGGGCCGCAGAGCAGTTCTTC.

CDR3 protein: CASSDDVAGEQYF. Here the CDR3 DNA reads TGTGCCAGCAGTGATGATGTAGCTGGGGAGCAGTACTTC. This chain joins TRBV6-1 and TRBJ2-7; D not resolved. V shed 3 bases and J shed 7 bases, with 13 bases lying between them. This CDR3 spans 13 amino acids. Per germline, CDR1 MNHNS and CDR2 SASEGT.

This clonotype was seen ten or more times. The chain employs TRBV6-5 and TRBJ2-7, with D maybe TRBD2 (7 bases). Germline V CDR1 and CDR2: MNHEY, SVGAGI. CDR3 size: 14 residues. Trimming left V 2 bases short and J 3 bases short, with 11 bases between. The CDR3 reads CASSYRGGNYEQYF. CDR3 DNA: TGTGCCAGCAGTTACAGGGGGGGCAACTACGAGCAGTACTTC.

The sample holds many counts of this clonotype. V usage is TRBV5-6 and J usage is TRBJ1-3; D gene uncertain. Germline CDR1 and CDR2: SGHDT and YYEEEE. V gave up 5 bases and J gave up 3 bases, with 9 bases separating them. The CDR3 is 13 residues long. The CDR3 DNA sequence: TGTGCCAGCAGACCTCCTGGTGGAAACACCATATATTTT. Amino acid sequence: CASRPPGGNTIYF.

This clonotype has a count of ten or more. The CDR3 DNA is TGTGCCAGCAGCCTAGGGACAGCTTACGAGCAGTACGTC. Amino acids: CASSLGTAYEQYV. V and J are TRBV7-9 and TRBJ2-7; 7 nucleotides align to TRBD1. This CDR3 contains 13 residues. The germline CDR1 and CDR2 sequences are SEHNR and FQNEAQ (reference sequence). V dropped 5 bases and J dropped 4; count of bases not matched to a gene: 5.

The chain couples TRBV12-3 or TRBV12-4 to TRBJ1-2, with 8 bases that match TRBD1. CDR3 size: 13 residues. J was trimmed by 7 bases and V by 3 bases; bases with no gene match: 4. CDR3 protein: CASSFQGAGGYTF. CDR3 in DNA: TGTGCCAGCAGTTTTCAGGGGGCGGGTGGCTACACCTTC.

This clonotype was seen repeatedly, ten times or more. The rearrangement links TRBV20-1 to TRBJ2-5; D possibly corresponds to TRBD2 (5 bases). Germline CDR1 reads DFQATT; CDR2 reads SNEGSKA (reference sequence). There are 16 residues in the CDR3. V lost 4 bases, J lost 1 base, and 19 bases lay in between. The CDR3 sequence is CSATPIGVGSQETQYF. The DNA of the CDR3 is TGCAGTGCTACCCCCATCGGGGTAGGGTCCCAAGAGACCCAGTACTTC.